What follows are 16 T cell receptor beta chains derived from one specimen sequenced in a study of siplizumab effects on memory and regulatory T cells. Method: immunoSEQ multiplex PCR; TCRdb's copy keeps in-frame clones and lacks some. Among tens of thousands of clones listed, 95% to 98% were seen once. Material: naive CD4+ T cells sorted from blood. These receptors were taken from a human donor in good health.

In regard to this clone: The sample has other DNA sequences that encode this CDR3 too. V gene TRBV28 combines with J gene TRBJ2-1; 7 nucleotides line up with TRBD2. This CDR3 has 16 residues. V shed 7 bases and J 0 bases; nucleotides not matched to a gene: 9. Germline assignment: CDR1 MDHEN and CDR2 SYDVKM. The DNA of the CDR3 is TGTGCCAGCACTCCCTCCGGGACTAACTCCTACAATGAGCAGTTCTTC. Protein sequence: CASTPSGTNSYNEQFF.

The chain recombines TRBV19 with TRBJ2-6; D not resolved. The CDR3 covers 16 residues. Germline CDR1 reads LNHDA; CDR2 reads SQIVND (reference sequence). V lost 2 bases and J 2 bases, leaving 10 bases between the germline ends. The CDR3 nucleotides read TGTGCCAGTAGTATAAGTGGTAGCCCTGGGGCCAACGTCCTGACTTTC. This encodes CASSISGSPGANVLTF.

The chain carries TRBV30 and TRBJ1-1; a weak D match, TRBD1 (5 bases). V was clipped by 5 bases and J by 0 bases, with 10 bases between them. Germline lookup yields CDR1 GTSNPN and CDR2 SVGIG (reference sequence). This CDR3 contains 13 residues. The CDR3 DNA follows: TGTGCCTGGGCTGGGGGGATGAACACTGAAGCTTTCTTT. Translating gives CAWAGGMNTEAFF.

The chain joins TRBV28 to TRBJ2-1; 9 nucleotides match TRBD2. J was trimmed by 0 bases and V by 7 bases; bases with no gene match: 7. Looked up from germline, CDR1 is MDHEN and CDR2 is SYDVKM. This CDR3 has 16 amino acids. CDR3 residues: CASIGSGRSSYNEQFF. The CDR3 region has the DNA TGTGCCAGCATAGGGAGCGGGAGGAGCTCCTACAATGAGCAGTTCTTC.

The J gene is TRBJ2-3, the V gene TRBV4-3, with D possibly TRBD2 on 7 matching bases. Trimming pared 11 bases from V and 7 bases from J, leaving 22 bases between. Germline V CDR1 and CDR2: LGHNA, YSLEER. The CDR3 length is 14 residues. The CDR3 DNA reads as TGCGCCTCTGCCGCGGGGGCCAAGGGGAATACGCAGTATTTT. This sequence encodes CASAAGAKGNTQYF.

The CDR3 nucleotides read TGTGCCAGCAGCCAACTTAGTACGGGACTAGCGGGAGGGGGTGAGCAGTTCTTC. As protein: CASSQLSTGLAGGGEQFF. The chain uses TRBV14 and TRBJ2-1; 16 bases fit TRBD2. Germline loops: CDR1 SGHDN, CDR2 FVKESK. The V and J ends lost 2 bases and 9 bases, in that order; junction bases with no gene match: 10. This CDR3 contains 18 residues.

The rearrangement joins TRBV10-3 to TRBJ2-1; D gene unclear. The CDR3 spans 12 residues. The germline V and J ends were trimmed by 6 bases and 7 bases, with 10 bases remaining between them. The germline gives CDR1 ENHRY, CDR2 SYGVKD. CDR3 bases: TGTGCCATCAGCTCGGACGGGAATGAGCAGTTCTTC. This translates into CAISSDGNEQFF.

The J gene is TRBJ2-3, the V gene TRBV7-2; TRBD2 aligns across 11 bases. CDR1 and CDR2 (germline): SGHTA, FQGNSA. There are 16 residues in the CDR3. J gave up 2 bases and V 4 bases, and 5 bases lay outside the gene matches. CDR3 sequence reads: CASSSGTSGPTDTQYF. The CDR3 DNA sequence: TGTGCCAGCAGCTCTGGGACTAGCGGACCCACAGATACGCAGTATTTT.

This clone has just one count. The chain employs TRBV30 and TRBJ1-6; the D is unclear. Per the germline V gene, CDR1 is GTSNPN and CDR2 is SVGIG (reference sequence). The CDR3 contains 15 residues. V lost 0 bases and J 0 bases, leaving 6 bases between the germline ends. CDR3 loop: CAWSVLGSYNSPLHF. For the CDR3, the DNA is TGTGCCTGGAGTGTACTGGGCTCCTATAATTCACCCCTCCACTTT.

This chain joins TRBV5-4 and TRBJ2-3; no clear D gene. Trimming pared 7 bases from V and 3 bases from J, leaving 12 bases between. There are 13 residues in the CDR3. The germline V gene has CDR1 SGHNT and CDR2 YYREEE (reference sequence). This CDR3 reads CASRQEQTDTQYF. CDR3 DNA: TGTGCCAGCCGCCAAGAGCAAACAGATACGCAGTATTTT.

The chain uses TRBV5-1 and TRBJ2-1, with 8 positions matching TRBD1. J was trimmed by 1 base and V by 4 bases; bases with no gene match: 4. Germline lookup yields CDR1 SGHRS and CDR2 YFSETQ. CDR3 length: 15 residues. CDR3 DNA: TGCGCCAGCAGCGCGCAGGGGGCATCCTACAATGAGCAGTTCTTC. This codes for CASSAQGASYNEQFF.

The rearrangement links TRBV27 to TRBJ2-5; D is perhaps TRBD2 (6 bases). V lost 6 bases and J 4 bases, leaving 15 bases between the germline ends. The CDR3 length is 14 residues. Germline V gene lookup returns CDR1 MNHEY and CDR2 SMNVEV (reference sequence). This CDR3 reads CASRGGKGGETQYF. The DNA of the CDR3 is TGTGCCAGCAGGGGCGGCAAGGGAGGAGAGACCCAGTACTTC.

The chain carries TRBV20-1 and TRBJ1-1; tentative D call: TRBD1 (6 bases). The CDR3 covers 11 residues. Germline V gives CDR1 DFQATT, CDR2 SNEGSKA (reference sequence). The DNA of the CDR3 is TGCAGCGCCGCGGGGGCCGGTGAAGCTTTCTTT. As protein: CSAAGAGEAFF.

CDR3 coding DNA: TGCGCCAGCAGCCCCAGGGGGAGCGTGCCCCCGGATACGCAGTATTTT. Protein: CASSPRGSVPPDTQYF. The V gene is TRBV5-1, the J gene TRBJ2-3, with 7 nucleotides matching TRBD1. The CDR3 consists of 16 residues. The ends lost 4 bases at V and 6 bases at J; junction bases unmatched: 14. The germline V gene encodes CDR1 SGHRS and CDR2 YFSETQ.

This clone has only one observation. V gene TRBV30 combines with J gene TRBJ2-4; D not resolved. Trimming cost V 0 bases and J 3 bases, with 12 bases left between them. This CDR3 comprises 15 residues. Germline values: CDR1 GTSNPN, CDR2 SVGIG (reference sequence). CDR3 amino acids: CAWSVALGYKNIQYF. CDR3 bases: TGTGCCTGGAGTGTAGCGCTGGGTTACAAAAACATTCAGTACTTC.

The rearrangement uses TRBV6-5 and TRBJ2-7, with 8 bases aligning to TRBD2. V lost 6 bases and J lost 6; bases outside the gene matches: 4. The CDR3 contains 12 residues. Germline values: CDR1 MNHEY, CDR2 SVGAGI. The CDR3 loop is CASRPGRGEQYF. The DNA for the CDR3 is TGTGCCAGCAGACCCGGGAGGGGCGAGCAGTACTTC.